The following is a T cell receptor (beta chain) sequence with its context. Its antigen is currently unknown. These data come from a study of beta chain features in type 1 diabetes. Study results and limitations: Within each of all four CD4+ subsets, Type 1 diabetes patients had TCRB CDR3s that were moderately but significantly shorter. In comparison with healthy donors, patients had naive, central memory and Treg TCRB repertoires that appeared more similar.

CD4+ cells of the naive, central memory, regulatory and stem cell-like memory types were sorted via CD45RO/CCR7/CD25/CD127/CD95/CD27. Each sorted population was over 98% pure. Expressed TCRB transcripts were sequenced, since all the RNA that had been isolated was reverse transcribed. The study sequenced naive, central memory and regulatory T cell samples to an average of about 3.57 million reads. TCRdb keeps only in-frame clones here, not all; method: immunoSEQ multiplex PCR. The table lists 250,000 or so clones, about 15% of them singletons. The sequenced sample consisted of naive CD4+ T cells from blood. The source is a man aged 25-40 years with type 1 diabetes.

The DNA for the CDR3 is TGTGCCAGCAGCTTTAACGCGGGAGCGGCAGATACGCAGTATTTT. Its protein is CASSFNAGAADTQYF. This chain joins TRBV11-2 and TRBJ2-3; 7 positions match TRBD2. The V segment lost 3 bases and the J segment 4 bases; nucleotides outside the gene matches: 7. Germline V gene sequence: CDR1 SGHAT, CDR2 FQNNGV. This CDR3 is built from 15 residues.